The entry below describes one T cell receptor beta chain. This sample was included in a study of control samples from healthy donors and cancer patients. CDR1 GTSNPN and CDR2 SVGIG come from the germline V gene (reference sequence). This CDR3 contains 10 residues. The ends were cut back, 3 bases at V and 6 bases at J, with 6 bases in the middle. Measured with immunoSEQ multiplex PCR; TCRdb has only the in-frame clones, and not every one. The repertoire consists of around 95,000 clones, with about 82% occurring once and the leading ten covering around a fifth. Sequenced: blood. The source of this sequence is a man aged 25-45 years in good health. The chain uses TRBV30 and TRBJ2-7; no reliable D call. CDR3 protein: CAWSRLEQYF. The CDR3 DNA reads as TGTGCCTGGAGCAGGCTCGAGCAGTACTTC.